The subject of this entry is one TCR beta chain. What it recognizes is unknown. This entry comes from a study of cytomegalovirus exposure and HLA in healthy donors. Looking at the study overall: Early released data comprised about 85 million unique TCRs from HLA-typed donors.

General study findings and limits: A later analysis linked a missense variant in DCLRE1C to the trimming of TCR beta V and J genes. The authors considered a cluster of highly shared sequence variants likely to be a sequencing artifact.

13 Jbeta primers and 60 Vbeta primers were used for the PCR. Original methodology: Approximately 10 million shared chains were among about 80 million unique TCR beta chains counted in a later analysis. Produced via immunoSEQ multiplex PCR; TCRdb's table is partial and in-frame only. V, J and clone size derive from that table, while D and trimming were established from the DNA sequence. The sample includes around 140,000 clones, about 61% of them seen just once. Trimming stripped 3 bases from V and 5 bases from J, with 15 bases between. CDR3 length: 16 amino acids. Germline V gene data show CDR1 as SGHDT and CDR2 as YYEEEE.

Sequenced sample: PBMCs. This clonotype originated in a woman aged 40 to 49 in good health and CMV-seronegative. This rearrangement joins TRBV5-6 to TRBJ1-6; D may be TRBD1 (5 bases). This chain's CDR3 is CASSSGVLADNSPLHF. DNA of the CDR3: TGTGCCAGCAGCTCGGGGGTCCTCGCCGATAATTCACCCCTCCACTTT.